This entry lists 6 T cell receptor beta chains sequenced from one sample in a study of tumor-infiltrating lymphocytes in primary liver carcinoma. Priming with a constant-region primer yielded TCR beta cDNA from around 540 ng total RNA. Slightly modified ARM-PCR, run as three nested multiplex PCR rounds, produced the TCR beta libraries. Running roughly 10 cycles apiece, the first two PCR rounds relied on TRBV1-TRBV30 forward primers together with a C-beta reverse primer. TCRdb independently ran MiXCR on the multiplex PCR reads; one entry per CDR3 protein. The repertoire includes some 110,000 distinct CDR3 sequences, 55% to 75% of them detected once, and approximately 8.9% sits in the top ten. RNA and DNA were co-extracted from roughly 20-30 mg of unsorted bulk tissue. Sequenced input: liver tumor tissue from sampling region 3. Subset specified: tumor region T3, left-lateral pole. The source is a woman aged 55 to 70 with primary liver carcinoma and hepatitis B virus infection.

Concerning this clonotype itself: A read error is possible here, since a much larger clone lies one base away. As DNA, the CDR3 is TGTGCCAACAGCTTGGGCAGGAGCAGTCAGCCCCAGCATTTT. Protein product: CANSLGRSSQPQHF. V usage is TRBV5-6 and J usage is TRBJ1-5; no firm D call. The CDR3 is 14 residues long. Germline-derived CDR1 and CDR2 are SGHDT and YYEEEE.

Comment on this clonotype: Here the CDR3 omits its conserved ending phenylalanine or tryptophan, so a read error is the likely source. The rearrangement joins TRBV5-1 to TRBJ2-5, with a tentative D call TRBD1 (6 bases). From germline, CDR1 is SGHRS and CDR2 YFSETQ. The CDR3 consists of 14 residues. CDR3 amino acids: CANSIRGPPETQYS. CDR3 nucleotides: TGCGCCAACAGCATCAGGGGTCCTCCAGAGACCCAGTACTCC.

Note on this clonotype: A much larger clone is a single base away; this may be a read error. The rearrangement joins TRBV5-4 to TRBJ2-5; the D gene could be TRBD1 or TRBD2 (5 bases each). CDR1 is SGHNT and CDR2 is YYREEE in the germline V gene (reference sequence). CDR3 size: 15 residues. The CDR3 DNA reads as TGTGCCAGCAGCCAGATCGTGACGGGGCAAGGGACCCAGTACTTC. Translated: CASSQIVTGQGTQYF.

The rearrangement uses TRBV29-1 and TRBJ1-1, with D unclear. This CDR3 is 12 amino acids long. V shed 7 bases and J shed 5 bases, with 14 bases lying between them. Germline assignment: CDR1 SQVTM and CDR2 ANQGSEA. CDR3 sequence reads: CSGGWVGTEAFF. The CDR3 coding sequence is TGCAGCGGAGGGTGGGTGGGGACTGAAGCTTTCTTT.

In regard to this clonotype: At one boundary the junction diverges from the germline segment, which might be a read error. The CDR3 sequence: CASSQAPGLYHEQYF. The CDR3 region has the DNA TGCGCTAGCAGCCAAGCACCGGGACTATACCACGAGCAGTACTTC. The chain joins TRBV4-1 to TRBJ2-7; 7 nucleotides match TRBD2. The CDR3 spans 15 residues. Germline CDR1 and CDR2: MGHRA and YSYEKL.

A single count supports this clonotype. The gene calls are TRBV11-2 and TRBJ2-1; tentative D call: TRBD2 (6 bases). The CDR3 runs to 15 residues. CDR1 and CDR2 (germline): SGHAT, FQNNGV. Trimming took 5 bases from V and 3 from J, leaving 14 bases between them. The CDR3 spells CASSPDMGGYNEQFF. The CDR3 DNA reads as TGTGCCAGCAGCCCTGACATGGGAGGCTACAATGAGCAGTTCTTC.